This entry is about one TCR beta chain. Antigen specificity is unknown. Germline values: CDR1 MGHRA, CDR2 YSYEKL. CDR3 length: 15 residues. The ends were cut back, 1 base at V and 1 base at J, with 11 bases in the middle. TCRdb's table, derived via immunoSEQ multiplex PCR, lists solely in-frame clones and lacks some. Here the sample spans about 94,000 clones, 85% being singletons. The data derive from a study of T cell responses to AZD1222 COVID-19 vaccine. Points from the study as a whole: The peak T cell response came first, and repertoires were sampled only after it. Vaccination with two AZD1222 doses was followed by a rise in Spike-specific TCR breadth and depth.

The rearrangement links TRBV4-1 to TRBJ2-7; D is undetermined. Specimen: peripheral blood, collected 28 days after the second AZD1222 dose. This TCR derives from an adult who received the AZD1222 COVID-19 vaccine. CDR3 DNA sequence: TGCGCCAGCAGCCAAGTGGTCAGCGAATCCTACGAGCAGTACTTC. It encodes CASSQVVSESYEQYF.